Following are 15 T cell receptor beta chains from one sample sequenced in a study of OX40 agonist ivuxolimab in advanced cancers. The repertoire was sequenced with immunoSEQ multiplex PCR; TCRdb's copy has only in-frame clones and lacks some. The sample contains tens of thousands of clones, 60% to 80% of which appear only once. The material was CD4+ or CD8+ T cells sorted from blood, obtained in a trial of the OX40 agonist ivuxolimab. The origin of the receptors is an adult with an advanced solid tumor such as melanoma, head and neck, liver or kidney cancer.

This sequence joins TRBV27 and TRBJ2-1; 7 bases agree with TRBD2. The CDR3 is 19 amino acids. CDR1 is MNHEY, CDR2 SMNVEV, per germline (reference sequence). With 2 bases clipped from V and 1 base from J, the junction kept 14 bases outside the gene matches. The CDR3 nucleotides read TGTGCCAGCAGTTTAAGTAGCCTAGCGGAACTTCTTTCCTACAATGAGCAGTTCTTC. This codes for CASSLSSLAELLSYNEQFF.

V gene TRBV27 combines with J gene TRBJ2-1; 9 bases are shared with TRBD2. CDR3 size: 17 residues. The V and J ends lost 5 bases and 4 bases, in that order; junction bases with no gene match: 12. Germline CDR1 is MNHEY and CDR2 is SMNVEV (reference sequence). In DNA, the CDR3 is TGTGCCAGCAGTCCCCTGATAGCGGGAGTAGGGTACAATGAGCAGTTCTTC. Its protein is CASSPLIAGVGYNEQFF.

This chain uses TRBV27 with TRBJ2-7; D is undetermined. Between the trimmed V and J ends, which lost 2 bases and 3 bases, there was a span of 8 bases. CDR1 MNHEY and CDR2 SMNVEV come from the germline V gene (reference sequence). The CDR3 length is 13 residues. Here the CDR3 reads CASSLNSYYEQYF. In nucleotides, the CDR3 is TGTGCCAGCAGTTTAAACTCATACTACGAGCAGTACTTC.

The rearrangement links TRBV6-5 to TRBJ1-2, with D maybe TRBD1 (6 bases). CDR3 length: 15 amino acids. V lost 0 bases and J 6 bases, leaving 14 bases between the germline ends. Germline CDR1 is MNHEY and CDR2 is SVGAGI. The chain's CDR3 is CASSYSRVQGNGYTF. DNA for the CDR3: TGTGCCAGCAGTTACTCCAGGGTACAGGGAAATGGCTACACCTTC.

The genes are TRBV15 and TRBJ2-1; possible D gene TRBD2, 7 bases. Per germline, CDR1 LNHNV and CDR2 YYDKDF (reference sequence). V gave up 5 bases and J gave up 3 bases, with 17 bases separating them. The CDR3 sequence is 16 residues long. This chain's CDR3 is CATSSDPGGSYNEQFF. The CDR3 region has the DNA TGTGCCACCAGCTCCGATCCGGGGGGCAGCTACAATGAGCAGTTCTTC.

The chain employs TRBV6-5 and TRBJ2-3; unclear D gene. The CDR3 loop spans 13 amino acids. Trimming removed 6 bases from V and 4 bases from J, with 11 bases in between. Per the germline V gene, CDR1 is MNHEY and CDR2 is SVGAGI. The CDR3 protein is CASRATPSDTQYF. As DNA, the CDR3 is TGTGCCAGCAGGGCCACTCCCTCAGATACGCAGTATTTT.

This sequence joins TRBV4-3 and TRBJ1-5; 10 nucleotides agree with TRBD1. The CDR3 totals 15 residues. Germline V gene data show CDR1 as LGHNA and CDR2 as YSLEER. V trimming: 1 base; J trimming: 6 bases; junction bases outside the gene matches: 3. CDR3: CASSQGQGAGQPQHF. The CDR3 nucleotides read TGCGCCAGCAGCCAAGGACAGGGGGCCGGTCAGCCCCAGCATTTT.

The chain uses TRBV5-6 and TRBJ1-2, with no clear D. This CDR3 region has 13 residues. The germline V gene has CDR1 SGHDT and CDR2 YYEEEE. The V end lost 4 bases, the J end lost 1 base, and 8 bases lay between the germline ends. CDR3 sequence reads: CASSASVNYGYTF. The DNA for the CDR3 is TGTGCCAGCAGCGCATCTGTTAACTATGGCTACACCTTC.

The V gene is TRBV6-5, the J gene TRBJ2-7; D is perhaps TRBD1 or TRBD2 (6 bases each). V was shortened by 4 bases and J by 0 bases, with 10 bases between the two germline ends. Germline loops: CDR1 MNHEY, CDR2 SVGAGI. The CDR3 is made up of 14 amino acids. The CDR3 spells CASSWRGSSYEQYF. The CDR3 region has the DNA TGTGCCAGCAGTTGGAGGGGGAGCTCCTACGAGCAGTACTTC.

In regard to this clone: Germline is not matched at one junction end, which may reflect a read error. This chain links TRBV5-1 with TRBJ1-1; D gene uncertain. The CDR3 is 18 residues long. Germline V gives CDR1 SGHRS, CDR2 YFSETQ. The CDR3, as DNA: TGCGCCAGCAGCTTGGCCTCTTTGGGAGGCCGGATGAACGCTGAAGCTTTCTTT. It specifies CASSLASLGGRMNAEAFF.

V usage is TRBV27 and J usage is TRBJ2-5; 8 nucleotides align to TRBD1. The CDR3 consists of 16 residues. CDR1 is MNHEY and CDR2 is SMNVEV in the germline V gene (reference sequence). V was clipped by 3 bases and J by 1 base; unmatched bases: 7. The DNA of the CDR3 is TGTGCCAGCAGTTTCTCTCTTACAGGGGGCCAAGAGACCCAGTACTTC. This encodes CASSFSLTGGQETQYF.

The V and J genes are TRBV6-5 and TRBJ1-2; 8 bases align to TRBD1. The CDR3 loop spans 14 amino acids. CDR1 and CDR2 from the germline V gene are MNHEY and SVGAGI. V trimming: 0 bases; J trimming: 4 bases; junction bases outside the gene matches: 1. The DNA for the CDR3 is TGTGCCAGCAGTTACTCGACAGGGGCCTATGGCTACACCTTC. Protein product: CASSYSTGAYGYTF.

DNA for the CDR3: TGTGCCAGCAGTGAATTCCTAGATCCGCGGGAGACCCAGTACTTC. This encodes CASSEFLDPRETQYF. V is TRBV2 and J is TRBJ2-5; D uncertain. Germline V gene lookup returns CDR1 SNHLY and CDR2 FYNNEI. This CDR3 is 15 amino acids long. Deletions cut 2 bases from V and 5 bases from J, with 15 bases between.

This sequence joins TRBV19 and TRBJ2-7, with 8 positions matching TRBD1. With 5 bases clipped from V and 6 bases from J, the junction kept 9 bases outside the gene matches. Germline V CDR1 and CDR2: LNHDA, SQIVND (reference sequence). The CDR3 totals 14 residues. CDR3 loop: CASSLRTGLGEQYF. The DNA of the CDR3 is TGTGCCAGTAGTCTCAGGACAGGGCTGGGCGAGCAGTACTTC.

The chain couples TRBV19 to TRBJ2-1; 11 bases are shared with TRBD2. CDR3 length equals 17 residues. CDR1 is LNHDA, CDR2 SQIVND, per germline (reference sequence). J lost 6 bases, V lost 1 base, and 8 bases had no gene match. The CDR3 bases are TGTGCCAGTAGTATAGCCCGGGGTAGCGGGAGGGCCAATGAGCAGTTCTTC. Residues: CASSIARGSGRANEQFF.